The 2 T cell receptor beta chains given below trace back to one sample, sequenced in a study of OX40 agonist ivuxolimab in advanced cancers. Profiling relied on immunoSEQ multiplex PCR, and the TCRdb table lists in-frame clones only, not all of them. The data hold about 60,000 clones, with 89% observed a single time. Sequenced material: CD4+ or CD8+ T cells sorted from blood, taken in a trial of the OX40 agonist ivuxolimab. Receptors originate from an adult with an advanced solid tumor such as melanoma, head and neck, liver or kidney cancer.

The genes are TRBV6-5 and TRBJ1-2; D is uncertain. Trimming took off 0 bases at V and 8 bases at J, with 10 bases between the two ends. This CDR3 has 13 residues. Germline CDR1 reads MNHEY; CDR2 reads SVGAGI. CDR3 in amino acids: CASSYSIAEGYTF. The DNA for the CDR3 is TGTGCCAGCAGTTACTCGATAGCCGAGGGCTACACCTTC.

The chain employs TRBV9 and TRBJ1-1; no reliable D call. The CDR3 consists of 13 residues. Germline CDR1 SGDLS, CDR2 YYNGEE. The V end was cut by 4 bases, the J end by 4 bases, with 11 bases between. As DNA, the CDR3 is TGTGCCAGCAGCCCATCGGACCGCACTGAAGCTTTCTTT. It yields the protein CASSPSDRTEAFF.